A few counts support the clone carrying this T cell receptor (beta chain). Its antigen remains unknown. This specimen belongs to a study of cytomegalovirus exposure and HLA in healthy donors. Study-level background: Assignment to the Caucasian-associated ancestry cluster applied to approximately 80% of the approximately 380 genotyped donors.

PCR employed 60 Vbeta and 13 Jbeta primers. The protocol was immunoSEQ multiplex PCR, while the TCRdb copy is restricted to in-frame clones and leaves out a portion. The table shows 80,000 to 100,000 clones, with around 70% occurring only once. Findings of the study overall: Several V segments, TRBV6-2 and TRBV6-3 among them, could not be told apart and were dropped. Per published reports, the classifier diagnosed cytomegalovirus status with high specificity and sensitivity. A later analysis linked a missense DCLRE1C variant to TCR beta V- and J-gene trimming.

The V and J ends lost 0 bases and 7 bases respectively, with 12 bases between them. CDR3 length: 14 amino acids. Germline V gene data show CDR1 as SEHNR and CDR2 as FQNEAQ (reference sequence). The sequence was obtained from a female donor in good health and CMV-seronegative. Source material: PBMCs. The chain links TRBV7-9 to TRBJ1-2; D remains ambiguous. Here the CDR3 DNA reads TGTGCCAGCAGCTTAGCGTCGGGTGGCCTTGGCTACACCTTC. This sequence encodes CASSLASGGLGYTF.